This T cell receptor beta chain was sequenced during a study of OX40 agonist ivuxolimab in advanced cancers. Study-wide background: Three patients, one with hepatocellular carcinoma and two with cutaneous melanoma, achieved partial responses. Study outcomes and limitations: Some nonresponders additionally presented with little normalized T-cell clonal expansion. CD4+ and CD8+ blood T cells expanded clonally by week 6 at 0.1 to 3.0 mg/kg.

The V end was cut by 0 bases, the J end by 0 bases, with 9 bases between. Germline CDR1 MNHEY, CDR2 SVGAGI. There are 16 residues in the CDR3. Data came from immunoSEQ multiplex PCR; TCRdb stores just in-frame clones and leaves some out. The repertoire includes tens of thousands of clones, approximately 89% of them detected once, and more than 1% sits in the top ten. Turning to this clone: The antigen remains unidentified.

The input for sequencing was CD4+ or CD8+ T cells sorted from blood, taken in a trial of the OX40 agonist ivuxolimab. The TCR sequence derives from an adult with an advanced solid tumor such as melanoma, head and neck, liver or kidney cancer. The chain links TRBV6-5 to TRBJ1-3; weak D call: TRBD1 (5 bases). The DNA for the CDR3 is TGTGCCAGCAGTTACTCGATACAGGCCTCTGGAAACACCATATATTTT. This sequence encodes CASSYSIQASGNTIYF.